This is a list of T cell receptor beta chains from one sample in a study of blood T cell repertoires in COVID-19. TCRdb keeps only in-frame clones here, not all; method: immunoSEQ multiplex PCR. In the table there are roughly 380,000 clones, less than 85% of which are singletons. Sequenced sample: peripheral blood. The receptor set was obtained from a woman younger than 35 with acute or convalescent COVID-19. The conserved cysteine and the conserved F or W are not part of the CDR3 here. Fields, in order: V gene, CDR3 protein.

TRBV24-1	ATSDLGRGIDSPLH
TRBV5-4	ASSPTGDSYNEQF
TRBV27	ASSLAGTSGNTIY
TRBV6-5	ASRRQGNPYNEQF
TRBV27	ASSSLGLTDTQY
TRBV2	ASKGRAGGYT
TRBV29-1	SVNGNTGELF
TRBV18	ASSPEISNQPQH
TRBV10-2	ASSDPPAEAF
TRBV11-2	ASSFSGVAKNIQY
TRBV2	ASSGDRAATNEKLF
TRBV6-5	ARDTTGPTHQPQH
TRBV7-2	ASSLDEAGWASPLH
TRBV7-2	ASSKGPYNSPLH
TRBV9	ASSLSQGMNTEAF
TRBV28	ASSGQEGTF
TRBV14	ASSQFGQTMNTEAF
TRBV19	ASRRRLFKQQPQH
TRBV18	ASSLTDDQETQY
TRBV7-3	ASSEGDGNTEAF
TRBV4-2	ASSQDIQARTGQPQH
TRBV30	AWSVGVTNQPQH
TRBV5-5	ASSDGTDNQPQH
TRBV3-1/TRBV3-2	ASSLRQAEVTQY
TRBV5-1	ASSLGAQGAGANVLT
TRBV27	ASSVFLSYEQY
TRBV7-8	ASSSPKTSLATDTQY
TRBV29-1	SVASGNTIY
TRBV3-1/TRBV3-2	ASSCHLGGSEAF
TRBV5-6	ASSFEVRETQY
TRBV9	ASSVEDRGHGYT
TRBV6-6	ASSRTAVRGEETQY
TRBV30	AWAGSLNTEAF
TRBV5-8	ASSLDSVSPSSGANVLT
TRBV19	ASSMRISSGGTEAF
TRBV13	ASSSRTGAEAF
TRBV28	ASTGQGASPLH
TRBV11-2	ASSYDRVMGEQY
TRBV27	ASSLSGGAQPQH
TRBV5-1	ASSRAGVNTEAF
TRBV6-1	ASSELYREQRAQETQY
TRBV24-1	ATSDSRDRYPYNQPQH
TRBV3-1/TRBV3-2	ASSQEPGVYGYT
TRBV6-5	ASSRDIYGYT
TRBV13	ASSPNRGESTGELF
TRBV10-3	AIRAGTGKRDTEAF
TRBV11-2	ASSPLGRALIGSYNEQF
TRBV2	ASSNTRAGAPQNIQY
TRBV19	ASSDPDRVTNEKLF
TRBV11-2	ASSLMTGGQSPLH
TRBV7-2	ASSLEQSSPLH
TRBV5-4	ASSSPTSGSFDTQY
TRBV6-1	ASSEEIVVIGSAANQPQH
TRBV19	ASSIVGQGVNYGYT
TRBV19	ASSSRQGGNQPQH
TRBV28	ASSLYRLAGGNEQF
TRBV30	AWSVGRGRGEGYT
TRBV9	ASSVSSTGNTIY
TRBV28	ASRLQGPSGYT